The entry below describes one T cell receptor beta chain. The antigen is undetermined. This record belongs to a study of cytomegalovirus exposure and HLA in healthy donors. Study background: Both the approximately 120 validation repertoires and the roughly 620 first-cohort repertoires used the same platform, as reported by a later analysis.

V was pared by 2 bases and J by 7 bases, with 10 bases of the junction left unmatched. This CDR3 has 16 amino acids. From germline, CDR1 is SNHLY and CDR2 FYNNEI. This table comes from immunoSEQ multiplex PCR, and its TCRdb copy is limited to in-frame clones, with some not included. The sample shows over 75,000 clones, about nine tenths of them seen only once. Study conclusions and caveats: The tendency of first-cohort TCR clusters to co-occur in the roughly 120 validation repertoires was identified by a subsequent analysis. In vitro assays verified that three CMV-associated chains recognized CMV antigens specifically. There were 150 to 200 TCR beta chains listed as cytomegalovirus-associated.

The sample was PBMCs. This TCR was sampled from a man between 25 and 39 years old in good health and CMV-seronegative. The chain has TRBV2 and TRBJ1-5, with 8 positions matching TRBD1. In nucleotides, the CDR3 is TGTGCCAGCAGTGAATTCTACGGACAGGGCCAGCAGCCCCAGCATTTT. Encoded protein: CASSEFYGQGQQPQHF.